A single sample is the source of the 10 T cell receptor beta chains below, sequenced in a study of blood T cell repertoires in COVID-19. Assay used: immunoSEQ multiplex PCR; TCRdb lists only in-frame clones, some missing. Of more than 200,000 clones in the sample, about 86% are singletons; the top ten hold approximately 2%. Sequenced sample: peripheral blood. The origin of the receptors is a young man with active or convalescent COVID-19.

The chain has TRBV6-5 and TRBJ2-2, with TRBD2 as a possible D gene (5 bases). V dropped 3 bases and J dropped 6 bases, with 17 bases sitting between them. The germline CDR1 and CDR2 sequences are MNHEY and SVGAGI. The CDR3 contains 16 residues. This CDR3 is CASSYSAELFPGELFF. DNA of the CDR3: TGTGCCAGCAGTTATAGCGCAGAATTGTTCCCCGGGGAGCTGTTTTTT.

The CDR3 DNA sequence: TGTGCCAGCAGCCGCGCGGGGGGGTTACCGCCGTCAGCTAACTATGGCTACACCTTC. It encodes CASSRAGGLPPSANYGYTF. V is TRBV5-6 and J is TRBJ1-2, with a possible D match to TRBD1 (5 bases). V was shortened by 4 bases and J by 0 bases, with 25 bases between the two germline ends. The CDR3 extends over 19 amino acids. Per germline, CDR1 SGHDT and CDR2 YYEEEE.

The chain is built from TRBV19 and TRBJ1-1, with a weak D call TRBD1 (6 bases). Germline loops: CDR1 LNHDA, CDR2 SQIVND (reference sequence). CDR3 length equals 15 residues. The V gene lost 6 bases and the J gene lost 0 bases, with 14 bases spanning the gap. CDR3 nucleotides: TGTGCCAGTAGCCCGAGGGGGGGGCTGAACACTGAAGCTTTCTTT. Protein sequence: CASSPRGGLNTEAFF.

As regards this clone: In the same sample, other DNA sequences code for this CDR3. The rearrangement uses TRBV10-3 and TRBJ2-7, with unresolved D. The CDR3 has 13 residues. CDR1 is ENHRY and CDR2 is SYGVKD in the germline V gene. V was pared by 0 bases and J by 3 bases, with 6 bases between. CDR3 in amino acids: CAISESHSYEQYF. The CDR3 bases are TGTGCCATCAGTGAGTCACACAGCTACGAGCAGTACTTC.

A single count supports this clone. The rearrangement links TRBV9 to TRBJ2-1; 7 bases are shared with TRBD2. Germline values: CDR1 SGDLS, CDR2 YYNGEE. CDR3 length equals 15 residues. The junction had 6 bases not matched to a gene; V was cut back by 2 bases and J by 4 bases. The CDR3 DNA reads TGTGCCAGCAGCGTCACTAGCGAGCTATACAATGAGCAGTTCTTC. It specifies CASSVTSELYNEQFF.

This clone is a singleton in its sample. The chain couples TRBV6-5 to TRBJ1-5, with D possibly matching TRBD1 (6 bases). The CDR3 has 13 amino acids. The V and J ends lost 5 bases and 3 bases respectively, with 8 bases between them. CDR1 MNHEY and CDR2 SVGAGI come from the germline V gene. DNA for the CDR3: TGTGCCAGCAGTCAGGGGATCAATCAGCCCCAGCATTTT. This gives the protein CASSQGINQPQHF.

This clone was recorded only once. This chain uses TRBV6-5 with TRBJ2-7, with unresolved D. Trimming left V 4 bases short and J 6 bases short, with 13 bases between. CDR3 length: 13 amino acids. Germline V gives CDR1 MNHEY, CDR2 SVGAGI. The CDR3 sequence is CASSSHTQREQYF. In nucleotides, the CDR3 is TGTGCCAGCAGTTCTCACACCCAGCGCGAGCAGTACTTC.

The rearrangement uses TRBV10-3 and TRBJ2-5; a possible D gene is TRBD2 (5 bases). The CDR3 has 15 residues. V dropped 3 bases and J dropped 6 bases, with 17 bases sitting between them. The germline gives CDR1 ENHRY, CDR2 SYGVKD. CDR3 in DNA: TGTGCCATCAGTGATCCCGGGATTGTAGAAAAGACCCAGTACTTC. This sequence encodes CAISDPGIVEKTQYF.

The chain links TRBV27 to TRBJ1-1, with D tentatively TRBD1 (6 bases). With 3 bases removed from V and 5 bases from J, the gap between germline ends came to 13 bases. Germline CDR1 is MNHEY and CDR2 is SMNVEV (reference sequence). CDR3 length equals 14 residues. The CDR3 DNA sequence: TGTGCCAGCAGTTTGGGCCCAGGACAGACTGAAGCTTTCTTT. Protein: CASSLGPGQTEAFF.

J is TRBJ1-6 and V is TRBV11-1; D may be TRBD1 (5 bases). Germline V gives CDR1 SGHAT, CDR2 FQDESV (reference sequence). Trimming pared 3 bases from V and 0 bases from J, leaving 9 bases between. The CDR3 sequence is 16 residues long. The CDR3 is CASSFGGGSYNSPLHF. The CDR3 region has the DNA TGTGCCAGCAGCTTCGGCGGGGGCTCCTATAATTCACCCCTCCACTTT.